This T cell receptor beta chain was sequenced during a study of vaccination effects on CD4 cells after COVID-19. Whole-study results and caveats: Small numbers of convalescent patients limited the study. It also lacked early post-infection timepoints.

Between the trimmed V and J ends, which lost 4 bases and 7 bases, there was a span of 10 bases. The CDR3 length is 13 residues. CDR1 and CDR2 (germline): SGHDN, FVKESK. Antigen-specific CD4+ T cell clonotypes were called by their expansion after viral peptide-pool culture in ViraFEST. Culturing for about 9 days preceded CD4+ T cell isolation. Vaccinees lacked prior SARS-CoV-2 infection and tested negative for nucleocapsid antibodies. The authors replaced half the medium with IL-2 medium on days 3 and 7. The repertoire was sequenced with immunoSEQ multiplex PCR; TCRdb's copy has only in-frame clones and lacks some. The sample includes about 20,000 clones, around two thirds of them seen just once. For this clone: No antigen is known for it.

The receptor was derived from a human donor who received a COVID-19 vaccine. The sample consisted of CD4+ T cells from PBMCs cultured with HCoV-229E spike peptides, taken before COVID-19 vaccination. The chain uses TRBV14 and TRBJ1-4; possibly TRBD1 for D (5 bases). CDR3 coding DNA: TGTGCCAGCAGCCGGGGGTCTGGTGAAAAACTGTTTTTT. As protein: CASSRGSGEKLFF.